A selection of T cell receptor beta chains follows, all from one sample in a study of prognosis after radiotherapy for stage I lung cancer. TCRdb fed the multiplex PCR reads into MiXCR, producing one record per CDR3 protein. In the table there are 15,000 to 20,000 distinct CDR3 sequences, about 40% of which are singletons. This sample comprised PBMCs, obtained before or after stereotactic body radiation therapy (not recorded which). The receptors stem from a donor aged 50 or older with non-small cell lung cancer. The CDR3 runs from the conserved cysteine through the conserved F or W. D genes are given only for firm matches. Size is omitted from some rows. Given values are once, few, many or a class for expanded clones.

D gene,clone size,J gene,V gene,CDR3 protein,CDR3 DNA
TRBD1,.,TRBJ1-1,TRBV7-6,CASSLWDRVEAFF,TGTGCCAGCAGCCTATGGGACAGGGTTGAAGCTTTCTTT
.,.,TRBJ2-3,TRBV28,CASIDMGTDTQYF,TGTGCCAGCATAGACATGGGCACAGATACGCAGTATTTT
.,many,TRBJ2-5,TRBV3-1,CASSQGRGSYQETQYF,TGTGCCAGCAGCCAGGGACGGGGGTCGTACCAAGAGACCCAGTACTTC
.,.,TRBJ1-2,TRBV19,CASSTPTDVFRYTF,TGTGCCAGTAGTACTCCGACAGACGTCTTTCGCTACACCTTC
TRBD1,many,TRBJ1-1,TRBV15,CATSRGPGGARHTEAFF,TGTGCCACCAGCAGAGGTCCAGGGGGGGCAAGACACACTGAAGCTTTCTTT
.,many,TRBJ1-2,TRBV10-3,CAISDQGTYGYTF,TGTGCCATCAGTGACCAGGGAACCTATGGCTACACCTTC
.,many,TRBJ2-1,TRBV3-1,CASSQEADEQFF,TGTGCCAGCAGCCAAGAGGCGGATGAGCAGTTCTTC
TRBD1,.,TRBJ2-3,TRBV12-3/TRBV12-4,CSSSLDRGTDTQYF,TGTTCCAGCAGTTTGGACAGGGGGACAGATACGCAGTATTTT
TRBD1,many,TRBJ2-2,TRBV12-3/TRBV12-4,CASSPSDRGTGELFF,TGTGCCAGCAGCCCCTCAGACAGGGGTACCGGGGAGCTGTTTTTT
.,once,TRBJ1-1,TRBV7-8,CASSLAPGEIDTEAFF,TGTGCCAGCAGCTTAGCGCCTGGGGAAATTGACACTGAAGCTTTCTTT
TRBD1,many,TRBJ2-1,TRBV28,CASRVNRGRSYNEQFF,TGTGCCAGCAGGGTCAACAGGGGGCGCTCCTACAATGAGCAGTTCTTC
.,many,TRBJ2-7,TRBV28,CASSITLGDYEQYF,TGTGCCAGCAGTATTACGTTGGGGGACTACGAGCAGTACTTC
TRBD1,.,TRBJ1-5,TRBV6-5,CVSSYRGTGLLMHPQHF,TGTGTTAGCAGTTATCGAGGGACAGGGTTGTTGATGCATCCCCAGCATTTT
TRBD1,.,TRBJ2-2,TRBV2,CASSPQGSQVGELFF,TGTGCCAGCAGTCCACAGGGGTCTCAGGTCGGGGAGCTGTTTTTT
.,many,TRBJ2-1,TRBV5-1,CASSLQRGYNEQFF,TGCGCCAGCAGCTTGCAGAGGGGATACAATGAGCAGTTCTTC
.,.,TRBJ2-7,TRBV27,CASSLPTAYEQYF,TGTGCCAGCAGTTTGCCCACCGCCTACGAGCAGTACTTC
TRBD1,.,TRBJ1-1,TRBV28,CASMGTGGTEAFF,TGTGCCAGCATGGGGACAGGGGGCACTGAAGCTTTCTTT
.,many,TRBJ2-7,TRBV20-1,CSAQGRDFSYEQYF,TGCAGTGCACAAGGCCGGGACTTCTCCTACGAGCAGTACTTC
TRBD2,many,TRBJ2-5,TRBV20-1,CSARTSGGIQETQYF,TGCAGTGCTAGGACTAGCGGGGGGATTCAGGAGACCCAGTACTTC
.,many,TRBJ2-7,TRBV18,CASSGGTVNSYEQYF,TGTGCCAGCTCAGGCGGGACAGTAAACTCCTACGAGCAGTACTTC
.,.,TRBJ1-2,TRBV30,CAWSIGWGNGYTF,TGTGCCTGGAGTATAGGGTGGGGGAATGGCTACACCTTC
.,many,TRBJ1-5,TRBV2,CASSSLGDQPQHF,TGTGCCAGCAGTTCCCTGGGTGATCAGCCCCAGCATTTT
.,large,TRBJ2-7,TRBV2,CASRTQGSYEQYF,TGTGCCAGCAGGACTCAGGGATCGTACGAGCAGTACTTC
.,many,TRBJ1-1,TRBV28,CASSQGHFRNTEAFF,TGTGCCAGCAGTCAAGGACATTTCAGGAACACTGAAGCTTTCTTT
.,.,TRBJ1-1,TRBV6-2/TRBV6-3,CASSYGGRWSRLTEAFF,TGTGCCAGCAGTTACGGCGGTAGATGGTCGCGTCTCACTGAAGCTTTCTTT
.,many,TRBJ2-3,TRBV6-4,CASNPQWLSTDTQYF,TGTGCCAGCAACCCACAGTGGCTCAGCACAGATACGCAGTATTTT
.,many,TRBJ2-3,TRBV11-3,CASTQKRGIHTDTQYF,TGTGCCAGCACCCAAAAAAGGGGGATACACACAGATACGCAGTATTTT
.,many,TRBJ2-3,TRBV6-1,CASSTQFALGTDTQYF,TGTGCCAGCAGTACCCAGTTTGCTCTGGGCACAGATACGCAGTATTTT
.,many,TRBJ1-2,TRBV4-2,CASSQPFARDTGYTF,TGTGCCAGCAGCCAACCTTTCGCTAGGGACACTGGCTACACCTTC
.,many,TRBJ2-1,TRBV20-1,CSAPRDSISTGYNEQFF,TGCAGTGCACCTCGGGACTCGATATCTACGGGCTACAATGAGCAGTTCTTC
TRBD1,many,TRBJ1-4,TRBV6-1,CASSRRTGGPEKLFF,TGTGCCAGCAGCCGGAGGACAGGGGGTCCTGAAAAACTGTTTTTT
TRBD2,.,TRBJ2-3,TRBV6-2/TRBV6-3,CASSYEVQTSRYTDTQYF,TGTGCCAGCAGTTACGAGGTGCAGACTAGCAGATACACAGATACTCAGTATTTT
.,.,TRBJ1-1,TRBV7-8,CASSLAMGVNTEAFF,TGTGCCAGCAGCTTAGCGATGGGCGTCAACACTGAAGCTTTCTTT
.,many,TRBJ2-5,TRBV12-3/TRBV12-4,CASSFGTPETQYF,TGTGCCAGCAGTTTTGGCACCCCGGAGACCCAGTACTTC
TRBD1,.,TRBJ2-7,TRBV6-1,CADSLADRGPIEQYF,TGTGCCGACAGCCTCGCGGACAGGGGGCCGATCGAGCAGTACTTC
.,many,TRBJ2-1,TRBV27,CASSWDPSVDEQFF,TGTGCCAGCAGTTGGGACCCGTCAGTGGATGAGCAGTTCTTC